Reported below is one T cell receptor (beta chain). This CDR3 spans 14 amino acids. Germline-derived CDR1 and CDR2 are KGHSH and LQKENI. Each TCR library used about 3,200 ng of total RNA. For each CDR3 protein, TCRdb gives one entry from its re-call of the 5' RACE reads, without DNA. The sample table sets out 350,000 to 400,000 distinct CDR3 sequences. This sample was taken from a study of monozygotic twins with inflammatory bowel disease. Input material: blood. J is TRBJ2-7 and V is TRBV18. The sequence came from a human donor with ulcerative colitis or Crohn's disease, or a healthy co-twin of an affected twin (not recorded which). CDR3 amino acids: CASSRTGGHYEQYF.